This TCR beta chain was sequenced during a study of blood T cell repertoires in COVID-19 (TCRdb year 2020). Regarding the study in general: Samples from collaborators originated in the United States, Italy and Spain and spanned both the acute and convalescent phases of COVID-19. Where available, HLA class I and class II types were obtained from metadata supplied by the sample provider rather than from assay-based typing. The repertoires were released in a freely available public database meant as a resource for research on the immune response to SARS-CoV-2. Sample metadata almost always included a de-identified subject ID, COVID-19 status, age in years and sex. Deeply sampled blood TCRbeta repertoires from subjects exposed to, actively infected with, or recovered from COVID-19 were included in the dataset. The samples were drawn from two sources: the first 160 participants of the ongoing ImmuneRACE study, and about 1,300 subjects contributed by 6 global collaborators. The prospective study material was composed of cDNA or gDNA derived from T cells, B-cell-depleted T cells, or PBMCs. General conclusions and limits of the study: Clinical and demographic metadata were provided uncurated, with the amount varying by source and participant.

Each collaborating institution followed its own protocols to collect whole blood in K2EDTA tubes. For TCRbeta analysis, collaborators shipped samples as frozen whole blood, isolated PBMCs, or DNA extracted from either of those sample types. TCRbeta CDR3 regions were amplified from genomic DNA by means of the immunoSEQ Assay, a bias-controlled multiplex PCR. Concerning the study's data processing: Within the assay, amplification of reference gene primers was used to estimate how many nucleated cells each sample contained. To quantify the absolute abundance of each unique TCRbeta CDR3 rearrangement, sequence reads were collapsed and filtered. For each sample, productive Simpson clonality was calculated as the square root of Simpson's diversity index over productive rearrangements. TCRdb limited this immuneACCESS table to in-frame rearrangements with V and J called. A share of clones is missing; checked studies link under half to unresolved V genes, and the rest is unexplained. The V and J calls and clone size are taken from that table; D and trimming were inferred from the DNA. In this sample the table shows approximately 380,000 clones, 85% of which occur a single time. The top ten clones comprise more than 3% of the sample.

The germline V gene (reference sequence) supplies CDR1 GTSNPN and CDR2 SVGIG. The CDR3 measures 10 amino acids from cysteine to phenylalanine. The retained sequence is limited to the CDR3, 30 bases, with the frame set at the first base. About this clone itself: Its specific antigen is unknown. An end of the junction does not agree with germline; a read error may underlie this.

The V gene is TRBV30 and the J gene is TRBJ2-7, with TRBD1 matching 12 junction bases. This receptor was taken from a woman aged 18 to 35 with acute or convalescent COVID-19. Sample: peripheral blood. The DNA is as follows: TGTGCCTCGGGACAGGGGGCCCCGTGGTTC. Its coded protein is CASGQGAPWF.